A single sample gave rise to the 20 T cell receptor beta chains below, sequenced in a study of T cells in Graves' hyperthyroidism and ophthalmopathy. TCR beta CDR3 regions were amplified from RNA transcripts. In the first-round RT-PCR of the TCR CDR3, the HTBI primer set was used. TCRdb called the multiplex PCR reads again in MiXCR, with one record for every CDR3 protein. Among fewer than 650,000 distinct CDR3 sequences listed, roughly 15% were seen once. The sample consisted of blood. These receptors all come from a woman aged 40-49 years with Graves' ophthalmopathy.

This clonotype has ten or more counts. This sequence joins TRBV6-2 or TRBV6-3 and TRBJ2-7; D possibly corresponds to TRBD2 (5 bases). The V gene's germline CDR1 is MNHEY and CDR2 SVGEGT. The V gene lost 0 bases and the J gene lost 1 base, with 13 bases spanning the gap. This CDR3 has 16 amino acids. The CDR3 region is CASSYSRGRRSYEQYF. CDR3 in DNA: TGTGCCAGCAGTTACTCGCGAGGGAGAAGGTCCTACGAGCAGTACTTC.

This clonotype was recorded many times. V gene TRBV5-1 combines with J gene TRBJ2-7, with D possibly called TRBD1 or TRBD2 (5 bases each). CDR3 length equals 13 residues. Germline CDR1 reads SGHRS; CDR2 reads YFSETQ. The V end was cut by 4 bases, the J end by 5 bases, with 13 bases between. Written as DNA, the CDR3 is TGCGCCAGCAGCAGGGGAGAAGGGGACGAGCAGTACTTC. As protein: CASSRGEGDEQYF.

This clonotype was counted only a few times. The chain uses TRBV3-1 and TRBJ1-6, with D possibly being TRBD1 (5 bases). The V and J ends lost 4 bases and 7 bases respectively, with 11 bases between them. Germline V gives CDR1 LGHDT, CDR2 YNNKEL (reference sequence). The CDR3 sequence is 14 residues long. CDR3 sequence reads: CASSPREQNSPLHF. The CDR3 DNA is TGTGCCAGCAGCCCCAGGGAGCAAAATTCACCCCTCCACTTT.

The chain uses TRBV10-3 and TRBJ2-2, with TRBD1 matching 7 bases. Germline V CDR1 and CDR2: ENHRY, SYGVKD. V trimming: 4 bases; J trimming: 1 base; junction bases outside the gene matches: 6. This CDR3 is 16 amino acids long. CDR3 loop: CAISGGGQLNTGELFF. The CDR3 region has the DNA TGTGCCATCAGTGGTGGGGGACAGCTGAACACCGGGGAGCTGTTTTTT.

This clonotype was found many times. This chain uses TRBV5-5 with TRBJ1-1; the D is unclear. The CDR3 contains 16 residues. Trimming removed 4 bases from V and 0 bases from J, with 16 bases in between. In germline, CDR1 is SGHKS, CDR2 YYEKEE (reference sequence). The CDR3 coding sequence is TGTGCCAGCAGCGCCAGGCTAGACCAAATGAACACTGAAGCTTTCTTT. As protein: CASSARLDQMNTEAFF.

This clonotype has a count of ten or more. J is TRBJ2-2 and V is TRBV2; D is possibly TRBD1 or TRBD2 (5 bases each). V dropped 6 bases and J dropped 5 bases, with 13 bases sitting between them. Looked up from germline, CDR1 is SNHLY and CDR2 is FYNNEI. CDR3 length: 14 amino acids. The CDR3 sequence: CASREGTGTGELFF. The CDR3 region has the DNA TGTGCCAGCAGAGAGGGGACGGGGACCGGGGAGCTGTTTTTT. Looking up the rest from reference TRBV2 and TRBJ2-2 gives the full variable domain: EPEVTQTPSHQVTQMGQEVILRCVPISNHLYFYWYRQILGQKVEFLVSFYNNEISEKSEIFDDQFSVERPDGSNFTLKIRSTKLEDSAMYFCASREGTGTGELFFGEGSRLTVL.

The CDR3 loop reads CASSELAGKNIQYF. As DNA, the CDR3 is TGTGCCAGTAGCGAATTAGCGGGCAAAAACATTCAGTACTTC. V is TRBV19 and J is TRBJ2-4; TRBD2 matches 7 bases. Germline V CDR1 and CDR2: LNHDA, SQIVND (reference sequence). The V and J ends lost 6 bases and 3 bases, in that order; junction bases with no gene match: 5. The CDR3 is 14 amino acids.

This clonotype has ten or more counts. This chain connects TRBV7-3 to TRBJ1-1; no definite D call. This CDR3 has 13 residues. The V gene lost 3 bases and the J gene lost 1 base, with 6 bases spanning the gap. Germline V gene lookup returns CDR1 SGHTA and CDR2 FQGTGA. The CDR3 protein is CASSFMKNTEAFF. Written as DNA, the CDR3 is TGTGCCAGCAGCTTCATGAAGAACACTGAAGCTTTCTTT.

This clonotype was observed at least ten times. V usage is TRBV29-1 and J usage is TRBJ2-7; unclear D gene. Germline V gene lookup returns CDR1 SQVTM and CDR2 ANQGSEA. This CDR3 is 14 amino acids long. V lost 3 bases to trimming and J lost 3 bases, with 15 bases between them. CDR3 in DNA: TGCAGCGTTGAGAAGGGTTGGGGAAGCTACGAGCAGTACTTC. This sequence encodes CSVEKGWGSYEQYF.

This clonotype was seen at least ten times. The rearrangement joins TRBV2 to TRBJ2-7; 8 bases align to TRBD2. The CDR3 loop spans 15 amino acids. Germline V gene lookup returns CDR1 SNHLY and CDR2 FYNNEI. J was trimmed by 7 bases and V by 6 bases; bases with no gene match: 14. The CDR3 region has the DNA TGTGCCAGCAGGCCGATAGCGGGACTGGCAGGGGAGCAGTACTTC. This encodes CASRPIAGLAGEQYF.

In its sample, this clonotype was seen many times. DNA for the CDR3: TGTGCCAGCAGGACCGGGGGAGGTGGCACAGATACGCAGTATTTT. Protein product: CASRTGGGGTDTQYF. This chain links TRBV6-2 or TRBV6-3 with TRBJ2-3; D is possibly TRBD2 (6 bases). The CDR3 consists of 15 residues. Germline CDR1 is MNHEY and CDR2 is SVGEGT. V lost 6 bases to trimming and J lost 1 base, with 14 bases between them.

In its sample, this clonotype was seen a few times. The CDR3 here is CASSPNSDSQETQYF. The DNA for the CDR3 is TGTGCCAGCTCACCTAATTCGGACAGCCAAGAGACCCAGTACTTC. The chain couples TRBV18 to TRBJ2-5, with D possibly matching TRBD1 (6 bases). Trimming left V 3 bases short and J 1 base short, with 12 bases between. The germline V gene has CDR1 KGHSH and CDR2 LQKENI. This CDR3 spans 15 amino acids.

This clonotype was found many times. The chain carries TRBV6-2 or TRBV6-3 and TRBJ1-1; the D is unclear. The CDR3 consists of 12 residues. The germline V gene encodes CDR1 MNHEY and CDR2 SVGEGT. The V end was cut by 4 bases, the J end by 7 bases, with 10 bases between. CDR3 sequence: CASSSITFEAFF. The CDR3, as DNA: TGTGCCAGCAGTTCCATTACTTTTGAAGCTTTCTTT.

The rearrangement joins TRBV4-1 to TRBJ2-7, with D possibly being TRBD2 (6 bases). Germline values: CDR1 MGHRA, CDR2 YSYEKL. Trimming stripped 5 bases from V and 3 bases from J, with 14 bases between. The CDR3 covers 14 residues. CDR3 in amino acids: CASSLAARGYEQYF. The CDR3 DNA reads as TGCGCCAGCAGCTTAGCGGCCAGAGGCTACGAGCAGTACTTC.

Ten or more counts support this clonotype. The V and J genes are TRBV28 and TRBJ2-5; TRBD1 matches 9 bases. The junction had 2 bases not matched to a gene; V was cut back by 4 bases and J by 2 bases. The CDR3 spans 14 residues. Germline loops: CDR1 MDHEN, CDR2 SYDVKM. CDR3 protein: CASSSGQGQETQYF. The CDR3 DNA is TGTGCCAGCAGTTCGGGACAGGGACAAGAGACCCAGTACTTC.

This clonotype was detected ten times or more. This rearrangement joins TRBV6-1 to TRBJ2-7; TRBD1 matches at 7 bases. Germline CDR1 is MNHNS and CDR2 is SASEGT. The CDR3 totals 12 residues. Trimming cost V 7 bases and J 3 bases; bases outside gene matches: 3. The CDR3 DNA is TGTGCCAGCACCCACAGGGGCTACGAGCAGTACTTC. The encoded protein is CASTHRGYEQYF.

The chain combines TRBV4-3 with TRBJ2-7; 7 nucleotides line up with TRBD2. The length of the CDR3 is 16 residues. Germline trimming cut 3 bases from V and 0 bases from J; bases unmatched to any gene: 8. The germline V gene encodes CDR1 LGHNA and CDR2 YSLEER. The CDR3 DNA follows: TGCGCCAGCAGCCAGGACACTAGCGCGCTCTCCTACGAGCAGTACTTC. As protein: CASSQDTSALSYEQYF.

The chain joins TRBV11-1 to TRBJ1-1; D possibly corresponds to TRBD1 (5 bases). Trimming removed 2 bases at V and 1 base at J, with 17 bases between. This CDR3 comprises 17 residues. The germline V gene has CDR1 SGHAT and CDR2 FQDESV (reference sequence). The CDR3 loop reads CASSLSQILDRNTEAFF. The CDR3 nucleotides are TGTGCCAGCAGCTTATCCCAAATCCTCGACAGGAACACTGAAGCTTTCTTT.

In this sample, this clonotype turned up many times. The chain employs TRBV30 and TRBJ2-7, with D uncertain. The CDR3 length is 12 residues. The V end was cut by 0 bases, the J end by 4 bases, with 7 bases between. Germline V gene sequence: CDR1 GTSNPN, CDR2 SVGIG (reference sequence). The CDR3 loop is CAWSVSGYEQYF. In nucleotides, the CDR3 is TGTGCCTGGAGTGTTTCTGGATACGAGCAGTACTTC.

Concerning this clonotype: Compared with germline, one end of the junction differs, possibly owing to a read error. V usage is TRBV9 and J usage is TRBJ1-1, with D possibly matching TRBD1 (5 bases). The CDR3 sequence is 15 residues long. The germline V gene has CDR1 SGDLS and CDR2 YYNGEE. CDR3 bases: TGTGCCAGCAGCCCGAGGGGAGCATCGAACACTGAAGCTTCCTTT. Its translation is CASSPRGASNTEASF. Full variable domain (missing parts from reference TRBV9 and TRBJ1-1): DSGVTQTPKHLITATGQRVTLRCSPRSGDLSVYWYQQSLDQGLQFLIQYYNGEERAKGNILERFSAQQFPDLHSELNLSSLELGDSALYFCASSPRGASNTEASFGQGTRLTVV.